Presented here are 31 T cell receptor beta chains from one specimen sequenced in a study of blood T cell repertoires in COVID-19. Data came from immunoSEQ multiplex PCR; TCRdb stores just in-frame clones and leaves some out. The sample consists of about 150,000 clones, 85% of them appearing once. The sequenced material came from PBMCs or T cells enriched from blood (not recorded which). These receptors all stem from a woman between 35 and 50 years old who had recovered from COVID-19.

The chain has TRBV29-1 and TRBJ1-5, with a possible D match to TRBD1 (5 bases). CDR3 size: 13 residues. Germline lookup yields CDR1 SQVTM and CDR2 ANQGSEA. Trimming removed 4 bases from V and 6 bases from J, with 13 bases in between. The CDR3, as DNA: TGCAGCGTTGTAACGGGCGGGGGTCAGCCCCAGCATTTT. It translates to CSVVTGGGQPQHF. Using reference TRBV29-1 and TRBJ1-5 for the parts outside the CDR3, the full variable domain is SAVISQKPSRDICQRGTSLTIQCQVDSQVTMMFWYRQQPGQSLTLIATANQGSEATYESGFVIDKFPISRPNLTFSTLTVSNMSPEDSSIYLCSVVTGGGQPQHFGDGTRLSIL.

CDR3 DNA sequence: TGTGCCAGCACCAACAATCAGCCCCAGCATTTT. This translates into CASTNNQPQHF. The chain links TRBV6-5 to TRBJ1-5; D call uncertain. CDR1 is MNHEY and CDR2 is SVGAGI in the germline V gene. The CDR3 is 11 amino acids. V gave up 7 bases and J gave up 3 bases, with 4 bases separating them.

The J gene is TRBJ2-3, the V gene TRBV7-2, with 7 bases that match TRBD2. V gave up 3 bases and J gave up 0 bases; unmatched junction bases: 3. The germline CDR1 and CDR2 sequences are SGHTA and FQGNSA. This CDR3 contains 15 residues. The CDR3 spells CASSLTSISTDTQYF. In nucleotides, the CDR3 is TGTGCCAGCAGCTTGACTAGCATTAGCACAGATACGCAGTATTTT. Combining the CDR3 with reference TRBV7-2 and TRBJ2-3 gives the whole variable domain GAGVSQSPSNKVTEKGKDVELRCDPISGHTALYWYRQSLGQGLEFLIYFQGNSAPDKSGLPSDRFSAERTGGSVSTLTIQRTQQEDSAVYLCASSLTSISTDTQYFGPGTRLTVL.

The rearrangement uses TRBV3-1 (or the pseudogene TRBV3-2) and TRBJ2-1, with 8 bases matching TRBD2. CDR1 is LGHDT, CDR2 YNNKEL, per germline (reference sequence). J lost 5 bases, V lost 2 bases, and 8 bases had no gene match. The CDR3 is 16 residues long. In nucleotides, the CDR3 is TGTGCCAGCAGCCAACTCCAGCGGGGGCCTGACAATGAGCAGTTCTTC. Translated: CASSQLQRGPDNEQFF.

The chain combines TRBV7-9 with TRBJ1-3, with D possibly matching TRBD1 (5 bases). Trimming pared 5 bases from V and 1 base from J, leaving 12 bases between. Germline V gives CDR1 SEHNR, CDR2 FQNEAQ (reference sequence). CDR3 length: 15 residues. The CDR3 is CASSPGRGSGNTIYF. In nucleotides, the CDR3 is TGTGCCAGCAGCCCCGGTAGGGGATCTGGAAACACCATATATTTT.

This clone was found once. Germline and junction disagree at one end, which may indicate a read error. The chain is built from TRBV27 and TRBJ2-7; D is unclear. Per germline, CDR1 MNHEY and CDR2 SMNVEV (reference sequence). This CDR3 comprises 14 residues. CDR3 in amino acids: CASSLSMNSNEQYF. The DNA for the CDR3 is TGTGCCAGCAGTCTATCAATGAACTCGAACGAGCAGTACTTC.

This clone was picked up a small number of times. V is TRBV18 and J is TRBJ2-1; D ambiguous. The germline CDR1 and CDR2 sequences are KGHSH and LQKENI. V shed 3 bases and J shed 4 bases, with 16 bases lying between them. The CDR3 has 16 residues. Written as DNA, the CDR3 is TGTGCCAGCTCACCCGGATGGTGGAGAGATTACAATGAGCAGTTCTTC. Translation: CASSPGWWRDYNEQFF. The variable domain in full, with the rest retrieved from reference TRBV18 and TRBJ2-1, is NAGVMQNPRHLVRRRGQEARLRCSPMKGHSHVYWYRQLPEEGLKFMVYLQKENIIDESGMPKERFSAEFPKEGPSILRIQQVVRGDSAAYFCASSPGWWRDYNEQFFGPGTRLTVL.

This clone was seen only a few times. The chain carries TRBV18 and TRBJ2-3; 10 bases line up with TRBD2. This CDR3 comprises 15 residues. In germline, CDR1 is KGHSH, CDR2 LQKENI. The V gene end was trimmed by 5 bases and the J gene end by 3 bases; junction bases not matched to a gene: 5. CDR3 in amino acids: CASSSAGGRTDTQYF. For the CDR3, the DNA is TGTGCCAGCTCATCAGCGGGGGGGCGGACAGATACGCAGTATTTT.

The chain uses TRBV5-1 and TRBJ2-3; TRBD2 matches at 14 bases. The CDR3 is 15 residues long. V dropped 0 bases and J dropped 8; count of bases not matched to a gene: 2. CDR1 and CDR2 from the germline V gene are SGHRS and YFSETQ. CDR3 DNA sequence: TGCGCCAGCAGCTTGGAGGGGACTAGCGGGAGTACGCAGTATTTT. As protein: CASSLEGTSGSTQYF.

The CDR3, as DNA: TGTGCTAGTGGTTTGGCCCGCGAGGGGGCTGGTCAGCCCCAGCATTTT. Translating it yields CASGLAREGAGQPQHF. The chain carries TRBV12-5 and TRBJ1-5; 7 nucleotides match TRBD1. CDR3 size: 16 residues. The V segment lost 1 base and the J segment 6 bases; nucleotides outside the gene matches: 9. Looked up from germline, CDR1 is LGHNT and CDR2 is FRNRAP.

The chain joins TRBV5-1 to TRBJ1-2; the D is unclear. V lost 4 bases to trimming and J lost 0 bases, with 13 bases between them. Germline CDR1 SGHRS, CDR2 YFSETQ. The CDR3 is 15 amino acids. Here the CDR3 DNA reads TGCGCCAGCAGCCCGCCCGGGTCAGCTAACTATGGCTACACCTTC. It encodes CASSPPGSANYGYTF.

The chain employs TRBV7-3 and TRBJ2-1; D is undetermined. CDR1 and CDR2 (germline): SGHTA, FQGTGA. CDR3 size: 13 residues. Trimming took off 1 base at V and 5 bases at J, with 6 bases between the two ends. CDR3 coding DNA: TGTGCCAGCAGCTTAATAAGCGACAATGAGCAGTTCTTC. Its protein is CASSLISDNEQFF.

This chain joins TRBV23-1 and TRBJ1-1; D not resolved. TRBV23-1 is treated as an ORF (open reading frame) with a function not yet certain. The V end lost 0 bases, the J end lost 0 bases, and 11 bases lay between the germline ends. The CDR3 loop spans 16 amino acids. The CDR3 loop is CASSQSRAYVNTEAFF. In DNA form, the CDR3 reads TGCGCCAGCAGTCAATCGAGGGCTTACGTGAACACTGAAGCTTTCTTT.

The gene calls are TRBV20-1 and TRBJ2-5; a possible D gene is TRBD2 (5 bases). V was shortened by 5 bases and J by 4 bases, with 8 bases between the two germline ends. CDR3 length: 11 residues. CDR1 and CDR2 (germline): DFQATT, SNEGSKA (reference sequence). The CDR3 nucleotides read TGCAGTGCTCTTGCGGGAGAGACCCAGTACTTC. Amino acids: CSALAGETQYF.

This chain links TRBV13 with TRBJ1-1; D is perhaps TRBD1 (5 bases). CDR3 size: 12 residues. Germline lookup yields CDR1 PRHDT and CDR2 FYEKMQ (reference sequence). Trimming cost V 5 bases and J 4 bases, with 8 bases left between them. CDR3 coding DNA: TGTGCCAGCAGCCGGGGGGGCACTGAAGCTTTCTTT. Translating gives CASSRGGTEAFF.

J is TRBJ2-1 and V is TRBV7-8; 9 nucleotides line up with TRBD1. Germline V gene data show CDR1 as SGHVS and CDR2 as FQNEAQ. The CDR3 contains 16 residues. J gave up 7 bases and V 1 base, and 8 bases lay outside the gene matches. In nucleotides, the CDR3 is TGTGCCAGCAGCTTAGTTGGGACAGGGTCTCCAAATGAGCAGTTCTTC. As protein: CASSLVGTGSPNEQFF.

This rearrangement joins TRBV9 to TRBJ2-1; tentative D call: TRBD1 (7 bases). CDR3 size: 17 residues. Trimming took 0 bases from V and 4 from J, leaving 17 bases between them. Germline V gene data show CDR1 as SGDLS and CDR2 as YYNGEE. CDR3 protein: CASSVAGGTGTYNEQFF. The CDR3 DNA reads TGTGCCAGCAGCGTAGCAGGGGGAACAGGGACTTACAATGAGCAGTTCTTC.

This clone was detected a few times. This chain joins TRBV10-3 and TRBJ2-5; TRBD2 agrees at 9 bases. V shed 3 bases and J 2 bases; nucleotides not matched to a gene: 4. The germline CDR1 and CDR2 sequences are ENHRY and SYGVKD. The CDR3 length is 15 residues. The DNA for the CDR3 is TGTGCCATCAGTGAAGCGGGAGGTTTTCAAGAGACCCAGTACTTC. Translation gives CAISEAGGFQETQYF.

Only a few counts were recorded for this clone. The chain joins TRBV6-5 to TRBJ1-1; D not certain. The CDR3 runs 14 residues. The ends were cut back, 5 bases at V and 3 bases at J, with 13 bases in the middle. The V gene's germline CDR1 is MNHEY and CDR2 SVGAGI. In nucleotides, the CDR3 is TGTGCCAGCAGTCCCCTAGGTCCTCACACTGAAGCTTTCTTT. Translating gives CASSPLGPHTEAFF.

The chain links TRBV7-2 to TRBJ1-5; no reliable D call. CDR1 and CDR2 from the germline V gene are SGHTA and FQGNSA. This CDR3 has 12 residues. Trimming took off 5 bases at V and 4 bases at J, with 6 bases between the two ends. In DNA, the CDR3 is TGTGCCAGCAGCCGAACAAATCAGCCCCAGCATTTT. Its protein product is CASSRTNQPQHF.

The V gene is TRBV2, the J gene TRBJ1-2, with TRBD1 matching 9 bases. V was clipped by 2 bases and J by 1 base; unmatched bases: 5. This CDR3 comprises 16 residues. Germline loops: CDR1 SNHLY, CDR2 FYNNEI. The CDR3 DNA reads as TGTGCCAGCAGTGAATCGGGACAGGGATTTAACTATGGCTACACCTTC. Its translation: CASSESGQGFNYGYTF.

V is TRBV7-9 and J is TRBJ1-1; TRBD1 is a possible D gene (5 bases). Germline CDR1 reads SEHNR; CDR2 reads FQNEAQ (reference sequence). V was trimmed by 1 base and J by 5 bases, leaving 14 bases between them. This CDR3 comprises 15 residues. Written as DNA, the CDR3 is TGTGCCAGCAGCTTAGGGGGACTGCAGTATACTGAAGCTTTCTTT. Its translation: CASSLGGLQYTEAFF.

CDR3 loop: CASSLGQGIGEQYF. The CDR3 nucleotides are TGTGCCAGCAGCTTGGGACAGGGGATTGGCGAGCAGTACTTC. The chain combines TRBV5-6 with TRBJ2-7; 8 positions agree with TRBD1. V lost 0 bases, J lost 6 bases, and 5 bases stayed unmatched. Germline V gene data show CDR1 as SGHDT and CDR2 as YYEEEE. The CDR3 consists of 14 residues.

The chain recombines TRBV7-9 with TRBJ1-1, with 8 nucleotides matching TRBD1. V dropped 5 bases and J dropped 0; count of bases not matched to a gene: 14. CDR3 length equals 18 residues. Germline V CDR1 and CDR2: SEHNR, FQNEAQ (reference sequence). The CDR3: CASSPAGGDGTLNTEAFF. The DNA for the CDR3 is TGTGCCAGCAGCCCGGCAGGGGGCGACGGAACATTGAACACTGAAGCTTTCTTT.

The rearrangement uses TRBV6-5 and TRBJ2-2; 10 bases agree with TRBD1. Germline V gene lookup returns CDR1 MNHEY and CDR2 SVGAGI. J gave up 4 bases and V 10 bases, and 6 bases lay outside the gene matches. This CDR3 has 14 residues. DNA for the CDR3: TGTGCCACCCTGACAGGGGGCGGCACCGGGGAGCTGTTTTTT. Encoded protein: CATLTGGGTGELFF.

This chain connects TRBV4-1 to TRBJ2-7; tentative D call: TRBD2 (6 bases). CDR3 length: 15 residues. Germline V gene data show CDR1 as MGHRA and CDR2 as YSYEKL. Trimming left V 0 bases short and J 5 bases short, with 14 bases between. CDR3 region: CASSQDAGGADEQYF. In DNA form, the CDR3 reads TGCGCCAGCAGCCAAGACGCTGGCGGGGCAGACGAGCAGTACTTC.

The chain links TRBV4-2 to TRBJ2-1; tentatively, D is TRBD1 (6 bases). The V gene's germline CDR1 is LGHNA and CDR2 YNFKEQ. This CDR3 is 13 amino acids long. With 4 bases removed from V and 8 bases from J, the gap between germline ends came to 12 bases. CDR3 amino acids: CASSRTVGDEQFF. CDR3 nucleotide sequence: TGTGCCAGCAGCCGGACAGTAGGCGATGAGCAGTTCTTC.

This chain uses TRBV27 with TRBJ2-2; D is unclear. Trimming removed 6 bases from V and 0 bases from J, with 8 bases in between. The germline gives CDR1 MNHEY, CDR2 SMNVEV (reference sequence). The CDR3 is made up of 14 amino acids. Here the CDR3 DNA reads TGTGCCAGCAGCGCACAGCCGAACACCGGGGAGCTGTTTTTT. Amino acids: CASSAQPNTGELFF.

J is TRBJ2-7 and V is TRBV19, with D maybe TRBD2 (6 bases). The germline gives CDR1 LNHDA, CDR2 SQIVND (reference sequence). The V end lost 4 bases, the J end lost 2 bases, and 15 bases lay between the germline ends. This CDR3 is 15 amino acids long. Here the CDR3 reads CASSKTEWRAYEQYF. The CDR3 nucleotides are TGTGCCAGTAGTAAGACGGAGTGGAGGGCCTACGAGCAGTACTTC.

The CDR3 reads CASSWDRGAGEQFF. Written as DNA, the CDR3 is TGTGCCAGCAGCTGGGACAGGGGGGCGGGCGAGCAGTTCTTC. V is TRBV5-6 and J is TRBJ2-1, with 11 positions matching TRBD1. Germline V gene data show CDR1 as SGHDT and CDR2 as YYEEEE. V was pared by 3 bases and J by 10 bases, with 6 bases of the junction left unmatched. The CDR3 extends over 14 amino acids.

The V and J genes are TRBV24-1 and TRBJ1-5, with D possibly matching TRBD1 (5 bases). V was cut by 3 bases and J by 1 base, with 6 bases left in between. Per the germline V gene, CDR1 is KGHDR and CDR2 is SFDVKD. The length of the CDR3 is 14 residues. The CDR3 sequence is CATSDGQSNQPQHF. DNA of the CDR3: TGTGCCACCAGTGATGGACAAAGCAATCAGCCCCAGCATTTT.